The 21 T cell receptor beta chains below come from one sample, sequenced in a study of OX40 agonist ivuxolimab in advanced cancers. The protocol was immunoSEQ multiplex PCR, while the TCRdb copy is restricted to in-frame clones and leaves out a portion. The table includes about 36,000 clones, approximately 78% detected once. This specimen consisted of CD4+ or CD8+ T cells sorted from blood, obtained in a trial of the OX40 agonist ivuxolimab. The source of these receptors is an adult with an advanced solid tumor such as melanoma, head and neck, liver or kidney cancer.

This chain's CDR3 is CATSRITGSNTEAFF. DNA for the CDR3: TGTGCCACCAGCAGGATCACAGGGTCGAACACTGAAGCTTTCTTT. The V gene is TRBV15, the J gene TRBJ1-1; D is possibly TRBD1 (6 bases). Germline V lookup: CDR1 LNHNV, CDR2 YYDKDF (reference sequence). The V and J ends lost 3 bases and 1 base respectively, with 12 bases between them. The CDR3 sequence is 15 residues long.

This clone has more than one count but fewer than ten. The rearrangement uses TRBV7-9 and TRBJ1-4; the D is unclear. The CDR3 is 14 residues long. Trimming left V 5 bases short and J 3 bases short, with 10 bases between. Per the germline V gene, CDR1 is SEHNR and CDR2 is FQNEAQ (reference sequence). In nucleotides, the CDR3 is TGTGCCAGCAGCCGCCGGGGTGCTAATGAAAAACTGTTTTTT. Protein product: CASSRRGANEKLFF.

This clone was observed a few times. V gene TRBV6-1 combines with J gene TRBJ1-5, with a possible D match to TRBD1 (6 bases). The CDR3 length is 15 residues. CDR1 and CDR2 (germline): MNHNS, SASEGT. The V gene lost 2 bases and the J gene lost 4 bases, with 12 bases spanning the gap. In DNA, the CDR3 is TGTGCCAGCAGTGAAACGGACAGAAAAAATCAGCCCCAGCATTTT. It specifies CASSETDRKNQPQHF.

The chain combines TRBV7-2 with TRBJ2-5, with D unclear. CDR1 is SGHTA, CDR2 FQGNSA, per germline. V was cut by 5 bases and J by 5 bases, with 15 bases left in between. This CDR3 has 14 amino acids. This CDR3 is CASSHILQFETQYF. CDR3 sequence (DNA): TGTGCCAGCAGCCACATTTTACAGTTCGAGACCCAGTACTTC.

This clone was detected only a few times. This rearrangement joins TRBV6-6 to TRBJ2-2; D is possibly TRBD1 or TRBD2 (5 bases each). V lost 2 bases and J 5 bases, leaving 9 bases between the germline ends. The germline CDR1 and CDR2 sequences are MNHNY and SVGAGI (reference sequence). There are 14 residues in the CDR3. CDR3 sequence (DNA): TGTGCCAGCAGTTACAGGGACGGGACCGGGGAGCTGTTTTTT. As protein: CASSYRDGTGELFF.

The chain is built from TRBV5-5 and TRBJ1-5; D not certain. The CDR3 runs 15 residues. Trimming took off 3 bases at V and 0 bases at J, with 10 bases between the two ends. CDR1 and CDR2 from the germline V gene are SGHKS and YYEKEE (reference sequence). The CDR3 region has the DNA TGTGCCAGCAGCTCGGTCGTGGGTAGCAATCAGCCCCAGCATTTT. Amino acids: CASSSVVGSNQPQHF.

This sequence joins TRBV7-9 and TRBJ2-5, with 10 bases identical to TRBD1. Germline values: CDR1 SEHNR, CDR2 FQNEAQ (reference sequence). J gave up 3 bases and V 5 bases, and 9 bases lay outside the gene matches. The CDR3 is made up of 16 amino acids. The CDR3 loop reads CASSVRTGGIKETQYF. CDR3 nucleotides: TGTGCCAGCAGCGTACGGACAGGGGGGATAAAAGAGACCCAGTACTTC.

This clone counts as medium-sized. The chain carries TRBV6-5 and TRBJ1-3; D not resolved. This CDR3 comprises 15 residues. The V gene lost 5 bases and the J gene lost 0 bases, with 11 bases spanning the gap. Germline CDR1 reads MNHEY; CDR2 reads SVGAGI. CDR3 DNA: TGTGCCAGCAGTCGTCTTGATAGCTCTGGAAACACCATATATTTT. The encoded protein is CASSRLDSSGNTIYF.

This rearrangement joins TRBV5-4 to TRBJ2-7; 8 bases fit TRBD2. Germline CDR1 reads SGHNT; CDR2 reads YYREEE (reference sequence). The CDR3 is made up of 15 amino acids. Trimming at V came to 4 bases and at J to 7 bases, leaving 13 bases not matched to a gene. The CDR3 protein is CASSPRGGLLDEQYF. CDR3 nucleotides: TGTGCCAGCAGCCCCCGGGGGGGGCTCTTGGATGAGCAGTACTTC. The full variable domain, rest sourced from reference TRBV5-4 and TRBJ2-7, is ETGVTQSPTHLIKTRGQQVTLRCSSQSGHNTVSWYQQALGQGPQFIFQYYREEENGRGNFPPRFSGLQFPNYSSELNVNALELDDSALYLCASSPRGGLLDEQYFGPGTRLTVT.

The chain is built from TRBV4-3 and TRBJ1-2, with D perhaps matching TRBD1 (6 bases). The V gene's germline CDR1 is LGHNA and CDR2 YSLEER. Trimming removed 2 bases at V and 6 bases at J, with 16 bases between. The CDR3 loop spans 15 amino acids. Here the CDR3 reads CASSQPGESWDGYTF. The DNA of the CDR3 is TGCGCCAGCAGCCAACCAGGGGAGAGCTGGGATGGCTACACCTTC.

J is TRBJ2-7 and V is TRBV29-1; 10 bases match TRBD2. The V gene's germline CDR1 is SQVTM and CDR2 ANQGSEA. The V gene end was trimmed by 7 bases and the J gene end by 2 bases; junction bases not matched to a gene: 8. The CDR3 totals 14 residues. The DNA of the CDR3 is TGCAGCGCAACAAGGACTAGCGGAACCTACGAGCAGTACTTC. It is translated as CSATRTSGTYEQYF.

The chain is built from TRBV7-2 and TRBJ2-5; D may correspond to TRBD1 or TRBD2 (5 bases each). There are 13 residues in the CDR3. Germline-derived CDR1 and CDR2 are SGHTA and FQGNSA. V was shortened by 5 bases and J by 4 bases, with 11 bases between the two germline ends. CDR3 sequence: CASSPGTLETQYF. The CDR3 DNA reads TGTGCCAGCAGCCCAGGGACCCTAGAGACCCAGTACTTC. The complete variable domain, with remaining parts taken from reference TRBV7-2 and TRBJ2-5, reads GAGVSQSPSNKVTEKGKDVELRCDPISGHTALYWYRQSLGQGLEFLIYFQGNSAPDKSGLPSDRFSAERTGGSVSTLTIQRTQQEDSAVYLCASSPGTLETQYFGPGTRLLVL.

The chain couples TRBV4-3 to TRBJ2-7; D is perhaps TRBD1 (6 bases). The CDR3 totals 15 residues. The V end was cut by 1 base, the J end by 1 base, with 11 bases between. Germline lookup yields CDR1 LGHNA and CDR2 YSLEER. Here the CDR3 reads CASSQATGASYEQYF. Here the CDR3 DNA reads TGCGCCAGCAGCCAAGCGACAGGCGCTTCCTACGAGCAGTACTTC.

V usage is TRBV7-9 and J usage is TRBJ2-2; D is tentatively TRBD1 or TRBD2 (5 bases each). The CDR3 is 15 residues long. Per germline, CDR1 SEHNR and CDR2 FQNEAQ (reference sequence). The V end was cut by 6 bases, the J end by 6 bases, with 17 bases between. The CDR3 loop reads CASRSRDHGAGELFF. CDR3 DNA: TGTGCCAGCAGATCACGGGACCACGGCGCCGGGGAGCTGTTTTTT.

The CDR3, as DNA: TGTGCCAGCAGCTTAGCGCAGGGGAGGACAGATACGCAGTATTTT. It is translated as CASSLAQGRTDTQYF. The chain recombines TRBV7-8 with TRBJ2-3; either TRBD1 or TRBD2 may supply D (6 bases each). The V and J ends lost 0 bases and 3 bases respectively, with 10 bases between them. CDR1 SGHVS and CDR2 FQNEAQ come from the germline V gene. The CDR3 has 15 amino acids.

The chain recombines TRBV27 with TRBJ2-7, with TRBD2 matching over 8 bases. The germline V gene has CDR1 MNHEY and CDR2 SMNVEV (reference sequence). This CDR3 is 12 amino acids long. V shed 6 bases and J 7 bases; nucleotides not matched to a gene: 5. The CDR3 nucleotides are TGTGCCAGCAGAACGGGGGGGCGTGAGCAGTACTTC. Protein sequence: CASRTGGREQYF.

This clone has only one observation. The chain is built from TRBV6-5 and TRBJ1-6, with D uncertain. This CDR3 contains 15 residues. Germline CDR1 and CDR2: MNHEY and SVGAGI. Trimming cost V 2 bases and J 5 bases, with 10 bases left between them. The CDR3: CASSYKGTNNSPLHF. The CDR3 nucleotides read TGTGCCAGCAGTTACAAGGGAACTAATAATTCACCCCTCCACTTT.

The gene calls are TRBV11-2 and TRBJ1-1; D remains unclear. Germline assignment: CDR1 SGHAT and CDR2 FQNNGV. The CDR3 is 12 amino acids. V was cut by 3 bases and J by 10 bases, with 12 bases left in between. DNA for the CDR3: TGTGCCAGCAGCTTCGAGGGTAGGGTAGCTTTCTTT. It translates to CASSFEGRVAFF.

The CDR3 nucleotides are TGTGCCAGCGACCCCCGAGGTTTGCTGACAACCCTCTCTGGAAACACCATATATTTT. Translating gives CASDPRGLLTTLSGNTIYF. The J gene is TRBJ1-3, the V gene TRBV7-9; no clear D gene. Trimming removed 8 bases from V and 0 bases from J, with 26 bases in between. This CDR3 has 19 amino acids. Germline CDR1 and CDR2: SEHNR and FQNEAQ (reference sequence).

This clone came up a few times. The chain is built from TRBV28 and TRBJ2-7; 11 bases agree with TRBD1. CDR1 is MDHEN, CDR2 SYDVKM, per germline. J was trimmed by 3 bases and V by 6 bases; bases with no gene match: 4. The CDR3 runs 14 residues. Here the CDR3 reads CASRRTGGIYEQYF. The CDR3 region has the DNA TGTGCCAGCAGACGGACAGGGGGCATCTACGAGCAGTACTTC.

The chain links TRBV5-4 to TRBJ2-7, with 13 bases fitting TRBD2. V shed 4 bases, J shed 1 base, and the junction held 5 bases outside the gene matches. The CDR3 runs to 16 residues. Germline assignment: CDR1 SGHNT and CDR2 YYREEE (reference sequence). CDR3 region: CASSVGLAGRSYEQYF. In DNA form, the CDR3 reads TGTGCCAGCAGCGTGGGACTAGCGGGACGGTCCTACGAGCAGTACTTC.